This T cell receptor (beta chain) was obtained from a study of cytomegalovirus exposure and HLA in healthy donors. The germline CDR1 and CDR2 sequences are MRHNA and SNTAGT. Trimming took 0 bases from V and 3 from J, leaving 10 bases between them. CDR3 length equals 15 residues. Concerning this clone: Its antigen is unidentified.

Study-wide results and limits: Listed as cytomegalovirus-associated were roughly 180 TCR beta chains. As was reported, the classifier diagnosed cytomegalovirus status with high specificity and sensitivity.

Some clones are missing from TCRdb's copy, which holds only in-frame ones; the method was immunoSEQ multiplex PCR. The repertoire consists of roughly 80,000 clones, with around 92% occurring once and the leading ten covering approximately 0.7%. The chain is built from TRBV6-4 and TRBJ2-3, with D possibly TRBD2 on 6 matching bases. The sequenced sample was PBMCs. This receptor was taken from a man between 18 and 35 years old in good health and CMV-seronegative. The CDR3: CASSDSPGETDTQYF. Written as DNA, the CDR3 is TGTGCCAGCAGTGACTCCCCGGGGGAGACAGATACGCAGTATTTT.